What follows is one TCR beta chain and its context. Its antigen is unidentified. TCRdb reanalysed the 5' RACE reads using MiXCR and keeps one entry per CDR3 protein. Counted here are about 90,000 distinct CDR3 sequences, 13% occurring once; the ten biggest clones make up about 27%. This sample is drawn from a study of T-cell memory formation after mild COVID-19. Study findings and constraints: For second-wave clones that peaked at day 37, SARS-CoV-2 specificity went unverified. Memory from before infection featured some responding clones, which suggests cross-reactive memory joined.

The CDR3 contains 14 residues. The V gene lost 5 bases and the J gene lost 1 base, with 12 bases spanning the gap. The germline CDR1 and CDR2 sequences are PRHDT and FYEKMQ (reference sequence). Material for sequencing was PBMCs or a T cell subset sorted from them (not recorded which). The clonotype originates from an adult woman who had mild COVID-19 (a few samples of this study predate the infection). Cell type and time point are not known. The V call is TRBV13, the J call TRBJ2-7; D possibly corresponds to TRBD2 (5 bases). Here the CDR3 reads CASSHGGLSYEQYF. DNA of the CDR3: TGTGCCAGCAGCCACGGCGGGTTGTCCTACGAGCAGTACTTC.